Given below is one TCR beta chain in context. This clone was seen a single time. No antigen is known for it. Base quality data are lacking; no much larger clone is found one base away. The data are from a study of shared clonotypes between healthy human individuals (TCRdb year 2020). For context, the study as a whole: The cohort included a few men and two women between 18 and 49 years of age. The study deeply sequenced blood TCR repertoires of about five healthy adults to estimate repertoire size and the extent of clonotype sharing between individuals. To increase sequencing depth and limit assay-specific biases, different laboratories used diverse techniques to prepare libraries and sequence TCR repertoires. For each donor, CD4 naive and CD4 memory were each run on three plates, CD8 naive on two plates, and CD8 memory on one plate. Each donor's leukapheresis produced roughly between roughly 0.94 and 9.5 billion PBMCs. Broad study findings and their caveats: Higher generation probabilities were observed for clonotypes shared by all four sorted-subset donors than for non-shared clonotypes. Naive subsets generally had larger estimated clonotype richness than memory subsets. Sampling was restricted to blood, and TCR repertoires in tissue are likely to differ from TCR repertoires in blood. Pairwise subsampling led to the expectation that sequencing depth would affect the degree of clonotype sharing among donors. Sharing across four donors was observed for 4.5% to 6.5% of naive CD4, less than 4% of naive CD8, 2% to 2.5% of memory CD4, and roughly 0.4% of memory CD8 clonotypes. Because the study included only a small number of donors, the genetic and exposure-history diversity represented was limited. Incomplete sequencing was indicated by rarefaction of sorted-subset datasets, despite the large sequencing depth.

The CDR3 has 14 amino acids, counting the end cysteine and phenylalanine. The CDR3 DNA has 42 bases and is translated from base 1. Cut back by 1 base and 4 bases, the V and J ends lie 10 bases apart. CDR1 and CDR2, looked up from the germline V gene, are LGHNA and YSLEER. The donors were healthy, HIV-negative adults with no recently reported acute infections or vaccinations. All donors were Caucasian adults living in Nashville, Tennessee, USA. CD4+ T cells were enriched by magnetic negative selection; naive cells were then positively selected on CD45RA, and the negative fraction formed the memory subset. Blood was obtained by leukapheresis, after which PBMCs were separated by Ficoll-Histopaque density gradient centrifugation and cryopreserved in liquid nitrogen vapor phase. Analytical flow cytometry was used to check the purity and quantity of each magnetically sorted T cell population. From each sorted fraction, genomic DNA was isolated and quantified by UV absorbance on a Nanodrop 2000c.

Using the deep immunoSEQ assay, multiplex PCR amplified TCR CDR3 regions from genomic DNA. Extracted genomic DNA from each cell subset was distributed evenly across all wells of several immunoSEQ 96-well plates, and each plate was treated as a replicate. For sorted subsets, about 200 ng genomic DNA, equal to tens of thousands of T cell genomes, was loaded into each replicate PCR. Purified libraries were quantified with a Qubit 3.0 fluorometer, sized on a Bioanalyzer 2100, and re-quantified with the KAPA Library Quantification kit. Every immunoSEQ 96-well plate was sequenced on a separate single-read 150-cycle Illumina NextSeq 550 flow cell. The original methods were these. Because only junctional sequences without quality scores were contained in the immunoSEQ output, filtering matching that applied to full-length reads could not be performed. Sequences were annotated with PyIR, a Python wrapper for IgBLAST v1.9, using IMGT germline references to assign V/J genes and CDR3. Reads were removed for weak V/J assignments (E-value above 1e-6), missing CDR3, stop codons, out-of-frame junctions, or ambiguous translated residues. A V3J clonotype was defined by an identical inferred V gene, J gene, and CDR3 amino acid sequence. Percentage overlap between repertoires was computed as shared unique clonotypes divided by the size of the smaller repertoire. Three approaches were used to assess repertoire richness: RTK rarefaction, the Chao1 estimator, and Recon v2.1 estimates of unobserved clonotypes. Generation probabilities were computed with OLGA for all TCRbeta clonotypes obtained by the gDNA method from a few donors. The table was pulled from immuneACCESS by TCRdb, which kept in-frame rearrangements only. Such tables lose some clones; where checked, under half of the loss comes from unresolved V genes, and the rest has no known cause. That table furnishes V, J and clone size, whereas the DNA furnished D and trimming. The sample table lists millions of clones, over 85% of them with a count of one. The ten largest clones capture about 0.39% of the sample.

Sequencing was carried out using naive CD4+ T cells from PBMCs. The cell subset or site label on this specimen signifies: CD45RA+ positively selected. This sequence was found in a young man in good health. Some clones in this sample may be carry-over from other donors' samples. The V and J genes are TRBV4-3 and TRBJ2-5; the D segment cannot be called with confidence. The CDR3 reads as follows: CASSQVWGTETQYF. At the DNA level, the sequence is TGCGCCAGCAGCCAAGTTTGGGGTACAGAGACCCAGTACTTC.